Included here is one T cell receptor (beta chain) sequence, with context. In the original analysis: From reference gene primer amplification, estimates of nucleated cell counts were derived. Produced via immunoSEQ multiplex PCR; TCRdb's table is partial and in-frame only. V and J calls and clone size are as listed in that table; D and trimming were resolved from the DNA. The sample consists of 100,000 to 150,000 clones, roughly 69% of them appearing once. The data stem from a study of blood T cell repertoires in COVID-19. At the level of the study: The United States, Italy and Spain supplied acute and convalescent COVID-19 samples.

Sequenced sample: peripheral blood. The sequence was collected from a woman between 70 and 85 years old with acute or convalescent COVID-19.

The CDR3 sequence is CASSLEFGVSGTSAYNEQFF. The CDR3 nucleotides read TGCGCCAGCAGCTTGGAGTTCGGAGTATCCGGGACTAGCGCTTACAATGAGCAGTTCTTC. The chain couples TRBV5-1 to TRBJ2-1; 10 nucleotides agree with TRBD2. CDR3 length equals 20 residues. Germline trimming cut 0 bases from V and 4 bases from J; bases unmatched to any gene: 16. Germline V gene sequence: CDR1 SGHRS, CDR2 YFSETQ.